This T cell receptor (beta chain) was retrieved from a study of monozygotic twins with inflammatory bowel disease. Template switching appended UMIs that held a 6-nucleotide sample barcode. TCRdb re-analyzed the 5' RACE reads; it lists each CDR3 protein once, without DNA. The specimen's table records 300,000 to 400,000 distinct CDR3 sequences. As for this clonotype: What it binds is not known.

Study-wide results and caveats: With others, IBD patients shared fewer clonotypes than healthy twins did, especially with disease activity. Extra variability in the repertoires of patients may have come from differing immunosuppressive treatments. Healthy co-twins had higher TCRbeta inverse Simpson diversity than their IBD twins.

The CDR3 is 15 residues long. Looked up from germline, CDR1 is MGHRA and CDR2 is YSYEKL. The sequenced material came from blood. V gene TRBV4-1 combines with J gene TRBJ2-5; TCRdb gives TRBD2 as the D gene, but with no DNA this cannot be confirmed. The TCR originated in a human donor with ulcerative colitis or Crohn's disease, or a healthy co-twin of an affected twin (not recorded which). The CDR3 reads CASSQGLAGGQTQYF.